A single sample is the source of the 31 T cell receptor beta chains below, sequenced in a study of a mutant IDH1 vaccine in newly diagnosed glioma. As to time point: week 35, safety follow-up. The content of each vaccine dose was 300 ug of mutant IDH1 20-mer peptide, and topical imiquimod accompanied it. Generated by immunoSEQ multiplex PCR, the TCRdb table keeps only in-frame clones and is missing some. The sample yields roughly 32,000 clones, roughly 75% seen once. Their cognate antigens are unknown. The sample in question was PBMCs, obtained from a glioma patient whose treatment included an IDH1 peptide vaccine. All receptors derive from a man aged 40-55 years with glioma. Some clones in this sample may be carry-over from other donors' samples.

The chain uses TRBV11-3 and TRBJ1-1; the D is unclear. The CDR3 has 13 amino acids. Germline CDR1 reads SGHNT; CDR2 reads YENEEA. V was shortened by 6 bases and J by 0 bases, with 8 bases between the two germline ends. CDR3 sequence reads: CASSFAMNTEAFF. The CDR3 region has the DNA TGTGCCAGCAGTTTCGCCATGAACACTGAAGCTTTCTTT.

This chain joins TRBV11-2 and TRBJ1-2; TRBD1 agrees at 9 bases. The CDR3 contains 16 residues. Germline-derived CDR1 and CDR2 are SGHAT and FQNNGV. Trimming at V came to 5 bases and at J to 1 base, leaving 8 bases not matched to a gene. The CDR3 is CASSPGQGRLNYGYTF. The DNA for the CDR3 is TGTGCCAGCAGCCCCGGACAGGGGCGGCTTAACTATGGCTACACCTTC.

This chain links TRBV19 with TRBJ2-7; D might be TRBD1 (6 bases). CDR1 is LNHDA and CDR2 is SQIVND in the germline V gene (reference sequence). With 5 bases removed from V and 6 bases from J, the gap between germline ends came to 14 bases. This CDR3 is built from 13 residues. The CDR3 sequence is CASSSNRAGEQYF. CDR3 sequence (DNA): TGTGCCAGTAGTTCAAACAGGGCCGGCGAGCAGTACTTC.

The CDR3: CASSPPGTENTEAFF. The CDR3 DNA reads as TGTGCCAGCAGCCCCCCCGGGACAGAGAACACTGAAGCTTTCTTT. The chain couples TRBV5-4 to TRBJ1-1; 7 bases match TRBD1. Unmatched junction bases numbered 7, after V lost 4 bases and J lost 1 base. Germline-derived CDR1 and CDR2 are SGHNT and YYREEE (reference sequence). The CDR3 consists of 15 residues.

This clone was detected only a few times. CDR3 bases: TGTGCCAGCAGTTTATTTTCTGGAAACACCATATATTTT. Its translation: CASSLFSGNTIYF. This rearrangement joins TRBV28 to TRBJ1-3; D gene unclear. Germline lookup yields CDR1 MDHEN and CDR2 SYDVKM. The CDR3 length is 13 residues. With 1 base removed from V and 1 base from J, the gap between germline ends came to 2 bases.

This CDR3 reads CAPQSGFSNQPQHF. CDR3 coding DNA: TGTGCTCCCCAATCGGGGTTTAGCAATCAGCCCCAGCATTTT. The chain employs TRBV19 and TRBJ1-5; no clear D. Germline V gives CDR1 LNHDA, CDR2 SQIVND (reference sequence). The CDR3 runs 14 residues. Looking up the rest from reference TRBV19 and TRBJ1-5 gives the full variable domain: DGGITQSPKYLFRKEGQNVTLSCEQNLNHDAMYWYRQDPGQGLRLIYYSQIVNDFQKGDIAEGYSVSREKKESFPLTVTSAQKNPTAFYLCAPQSGFSNQPQHFGDGTRLSIL.

The chain recombines TRBV6-6 with TRBJ2-5; weak D call: TRBD2 (6 bases). The CDR3 contains 14 residues. Trimming removed 6 bases at V and 2 bases at J, with 13 bases between. Germline assignment: CDR1 MNHNY and CDR2 SVGAGI (reference sequence). The CDR3 region has the DNA TGTGCCAGCAGCCCTGGACGGGGGCAAGAGACCCAGTACTTC. Its translation is CASSPGRGQETQYF.

The table lists this clone with a count of one. This chain uses TRBV5-8 with TRBJ1-5, with 10 bases fitting TRBD1. The trim removed 4 bases at V and 7 bases at J, leaving 5 bases unmatched. CDR1 and CDR2 from the germline V gene are SGHTS and YDEGEE. This CDR3 spans 14 amino acids. CDR3 residues: CASSMDRGKQPQHF. CDR3 DNA sequence: TGTGCCAGCAGCATGGACAGGGGGAAACAGCCCCAGCATTTT.

The V gene is TRBV30, the J gene TRBJ1-4, with 9 bases aligning to TRBD1. The germline gives CDR1 GTSNPN, CDR2 SVGIG (reference sequence). The CDR3 spans 15 residues. Trimming removed 7 bases from V and 2 bases from J; junction bases left unmatched: 8. CDR3 in amino acids: CASEDRGRTNEKLFF. The DNA for the CDR3 is TGTGCCTCAGAGGACAGGGGCAGGACTAATGAAAAACTGTTTTTT.

J is TRBJ2-7 and V is TRBV2; tentatively, D is TRBD1 or TRBD2 (5 bases each). CDR1 is SNHLY, CDR2 FYNNEI, per germline. The V gene lost 6 bases and the J gene lost 7 bases, with 22 bases spanning the gap. The CDR3 spans 15 residues. The CDR3 is CASSPSQGEGREQYF. DNA of the CDR3: TGTGCCAGCAGCCCTTCCCAGGGCGAGGGGCGGGAGCAGTACTTC.

The J gene is TRBJ2-5, the V gene TRBV10-2, with 7 bases aligning to TRBD2. Germline V gives CDR1 WSHSY, CDR2 SAAADI. CDR3 length: 14 amino acids. The V segment lost 4 bases and the J segment 1 base; nucleotides outside the gene matches: 3. In DNA form, the CDR3 reads TGCGCCAGCAGTGCCAGCGGGACCCAAGAGACCCAGTACTTC. Its protein is CASSASGTQETQYF.

The J gene is TRBJ2-3, the V gene TRBV6-5; D uncertain. Germline assignment: CDR1 MNHEY and CDR2 SVGAGI. This CDR3 is 16 amino acids long. V was trimmed by 3 bases and J by 2 bases, leaving 15 bases between them. The CDR3 region has the DNA TGTGCCAGCAGTTATTTTGGCTGGGAACCCACAGATACGCAGTATTTT. Its translation is CASSYFGWEPTDTQYF.

This rearrangement joins TRBV28 to TRBJ2-7; 8 nucleotides agree with TRBD1. The CDR3 is 15 amino acids. The ends lost 6 bases at V and 2 bases at J; junction bases unmatched: 9. The germline CDR1 and CDR2 sequences are MDHEN and SYDVKM. CDR3 nucleotide sequence: TGTGCCAGCAGGACCCCCCGGGACAGGCCCTACGAGCAGTACTTC. Protein sequence: CASRTPRDRPYEQYF.

The CDR3 here is CASSLFRGIGYEQFF. The CDR3 DNA reads TGTGCCAGCAGCTTATTTCGGGGAATAGGTTATGAGCAGTTCTTC. The chain recombines TRBV7-2 with TRBJ2-1; D is possibly TRBD2 (5 bases). The CDR3 spans 15 residues. The ends were cut back, 2 bases at V and 8 bases at J, with 16 bases in the middle. Germline CDR1 reads SGHTA; CDR2 reads FQGNSA.

The chain is built from TRBV11-2 and TRBJ1-3; D is possibly TRBD1 (5 bases). CDR1 is SGHAT, CDR2 FQNNGV, per germline. This CDR3 spans 16 amino acids. V dropped 5 bases and J dropped 0 bases, with 14 bases sitting between them. CDR3 loop: CASSTPVGGSGNTIYF. In DNA form, the CDR3 reads TGTGCCAGCAGCACCCCGGTGGGGGGCTCTGGAAACACCATATATTTT.

This chain connects TRBV29-1 to TRBJ2-3, with 8 bases lining up with TRBD1. V was clipped by 2 bases and J by 5 bases; unmatched bases: 6. Germline V gene sequence: CDR1 SQVTM, CDR2 ANQGSEA. This CDR3 has 14 residues. The CDR3 sequence: CSVEMDRVGDTQYF. The CDR3 region has the DNA TGCAGCGTTGAAATGGACAGGGTCGGAGATACGCAGTATTTT.

The V call is TRBV9, the J call TRBJ2-2, with D perhaps TRBD1 or TRBD2 (5 bases each). Germline CDR1 reads SGDLS; CDR2 reads YYNGEE. The CDR3 sequence is 15 residues long. Trimming took off 4 bases at V and 5 bases at J, with 15 bases between the two ends. CDR3 in DNA: TGTGCCAGCAGCCCCGAGGTCGGGGCGACCGGGGAGCTGTTTTTT. Residues: CASSPEVGATGELFF.

The rearrangement joins TRBV2 to TRBJ2-2; D possibly uses TRBD1 or TRBD2 (5 bases each). V lost 6 bases and J 10 bases, leaving 18 bases between the germline ends. This CDR3 contains 14 residues. Germline V lookup: CDR1 SNHLY, CDR2 FYNNEI. CDR3 DNA sequence: TGTGCCAGCAGCGATGGAAGGGACCCTAAGGAGCTGTTTTTT. It specifies CASSDGRDPKELFF.

The rearrangement links TRBV9 to TRBJ2-2; D may correspond to TRBD1 or TRBD2 (6 bases each). Germline values: CDR1 SGDLS, CDR2 YYNGEE. V was clipped by 4 bases and J by 4 bases, with 17 bases between them. CDR3 length equals 16 residues. The CDR3 region has the DNA TGTGCCAGCAGCCCCGGGGGCATACGAGGCACCGGGGAGCTGTTTTTT. This sequence encodes CASSPGGIRGTGELFF.

The V and J genes are TRBV5-4 and TRBJ2-2, with a weak D call TRBD2 (5 bases). The V gene's germline CDR1 is SGHNT and CDR2 YYREEE (reference sequence). The V and J ends lost 1 base and 5 bases respectively, with 6 bases between them. This CDR3 contains 13 residues. This CDR3 is CASSLPGTGELFF. CDR3 in DNA: TGTGCCAGCAGCTTGCCGGGGACCGGGGAGCTGTTTTTT.

This chain uses TRBV5-6 with TRBJ1-4, with 7 bases matching TRBD1. CDR1 and CDR2 from the germline V gene are SGHDT and YYEEEE. The J segment lost 2 bases and the V segment lost 4 bases, leaving 8 bases of the junction unmatched. This CDR3 has 16 residues. The CDR3 protein is CASSPYRGATNEKLFF. CDR3 coding DNA: TGTGCCAGCAGCCCATACAGGGGCGCGACTAATGAAAAACTGTTTTTT.

This clone came up once. The chain carries TRBV4-1 and TRBJ2-5; 7 bases align to TRBD2. Germline V CDR1 and CDR2: MGHRA, YSYEKL. J gave up 3 bases and V 5 bases, and 3 bases lay outside the gene matches. This CDR3 spans 13 amino acids. CDR3 region: CASSLGLKETQYF. In nucleotides, the CDR3 is TGCGCCAGCAGCTTGGGACTAAAAGAGACCCAGTACTTC.

This chain uses TRBV11-3 with TRBJ2-2, with 10 bases that match TRBD2. The germline CDR1 and CDR2 sequences are SGHNT and YENEEA. The CDR3 has 18 amino acids. V lost 5 bases to trimming and J lost 3 bases; unmatched junction nucleotides: 12. This chain's CDR3 is CASSPVKKGLADTGELFF. The CDR3 DNA reads TGTGCCAGCAGCCCCGTTAAAAAAGGACTAGCGGACACCGGGGAGCTGTTTTTT. Supplemented by reference TRBV11-3 and TRBJ2-2, the full variable domain reads EAGVVQSPRYKIIEKKQPVAFWCNPISGHNTLYWYLQNLGQGPELLIRYENEEAVDDSQLPKDRFSAERLKGVDSTLKIQPAELGDSAVYLCASSPVKKGLADTGELFFGEGSRLTVL.

CDR3 loop: CASSLAAGYNEQFF. DNA of the CDR3: TGTGCCAGCAGCTTGGCGGCGGGGTACAATGAGCAGTTCTTC. The rearrangement links TRBV5-6 to TRBJ2-1; D perhaps matches TRBD2 (6 bases). CDR1 is SGHDT and CDR2 is YYEEEE in the germline V gene. The CDR3 is made up of 14 amino acids. Between the trimmed V and J ends, which lost 0 bases and 4 bases, there was a span of 8 bases.

This chain joins TRBV7-3 and TRBJ2-2, with 10 bases identical to TRBD1. After removal of 6 bases from V and 1 base from J, the junction contained 2 bases not matched to a gene. The CDR3 is made up of 15 amino acids. The germline V gene encodes CDR1 SGHTA and CDR2 FQGTGA. DNA for the CDR3: TGTGCCAGCAGTCGGACAGGGGGGAACACCGGGGAGCTGTTTTTT. Encoded protein: CASSRTGGNTGELFF.

The chain recombines TRBV7-2 with TRBJ1-6, with D unresolved. From germline, CDR1 is SGHTA and CDR2 FQGNSA. CDR3 length equals 16 residues. Between the trimmed V and J ends, which lost 5 bases and 7 bases, there was a span of 18 bases. Here the CDR3 reads CASSQDGRTWNSPLHF. The CDR3 nucleotides are TGTGCCAGCAGCCAGGACGGGAGGACGTGGAATTCACCCCTCCACTTT.

CDR3 sequence: CASSPATTGGGGDAGELFF. CDR3 nucleotides: TGTGCCAGCAGCCCCGCCACAACGGGGGGCGGGGGAGATGCCGGGGAGCTGTTTTTT. The J gene is TRBJ2-2, the V gene TRBV5-4; tentatively, D is TRBD2 (7 bases). The CDR3 spans 19 residues. CDR1 SGHNT and CDR2 YYREEE come from the germline V gene (reference sequence). Trimming removed 4 bases at V and 6 bases at J, with 28 bases between.

V usage is TRBV5-6 and J usage is TRBJ1-6; 7 bases are a match to TRBD1. Looked up from germline, CDR1 is SGHDT and CDR2 is YYEEEE. The CDR3 loop spans 16 amino acids. V lost 3 bases to trimming and J lost 0 bases; unmatched junction nucleotides: 3. This chain's CDR3 is CASSWTGGSYNSPLHF. The CDR3 nucleotides read TGTGCCAGCAGCTGGACAGGCGGCTCCTATAATTCACCCCTCCACTTT.

The chain uses TRBV5-4 and TRBJ1-1; D unclear. The germline V gene has CDR1 SGHNT and CDR2 YYREEE (reference sequence). The CDR3 sequence is 15 residues long. The V end lost 0 bases, the J end lost 3 bases, and 12 bases lay between the germline ends. This CDR3 is CASSLGVTPHTEAFF. CDR3 in DNA: TGTGCCAGCAGCTTGGGGGTGACTCCACACACTGAAGCTTTCTTT.

This clone came up once. This rearrangement joins TRBV5-4 to TRBJ1-1; the D is unclear. Germline loops: CDR1 SGHNT, CDR2 YYREEE (reference sequence). This CDR3 has 14 residues. V lost 4 bases and J 4 bases, leaving 14 bases between the germline ends. CDR3 sequence: CASSDESGRTEAFF. CDR3 DNA: TGTGCCAGCAGCGACGAATCAGGACGCACTGAAGCTTTCTTT.

The chain has TRBV27 and TRBJ2-2, with 14 positions matching TRBD2. CDR3 length: 16 amino acids. Germline-derived CDR1 and CDR2 are MNHEY and SMNVEV (reference sequence). The V segment lost 8 bases and the J segment 3 bases; nucleotides outside the gene matches: 5. DNA for the CDR3: TGTGCCAGCGGACGGACTAGCGGGGGGTACACCGGGGAGCTGTTTTTT. Translating gives CASGRTSGGYTGELFF.